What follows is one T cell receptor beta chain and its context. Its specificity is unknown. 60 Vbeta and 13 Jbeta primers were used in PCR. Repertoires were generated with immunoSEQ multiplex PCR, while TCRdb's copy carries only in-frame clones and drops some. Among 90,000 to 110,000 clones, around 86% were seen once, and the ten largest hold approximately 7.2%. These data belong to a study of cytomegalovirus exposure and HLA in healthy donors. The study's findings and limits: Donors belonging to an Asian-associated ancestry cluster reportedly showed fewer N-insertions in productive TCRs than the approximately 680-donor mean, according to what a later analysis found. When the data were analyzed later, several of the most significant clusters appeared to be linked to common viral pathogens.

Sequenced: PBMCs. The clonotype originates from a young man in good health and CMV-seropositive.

The DNA for the CDR3 is TGTGCAACTAGCGGCCAGGAGCGGGGCGGCCCAAACATTCAGTACTTC. Its translation is CATSGQERGGPNIQYF. The chain carries TRBV12-2 and TRBJ2-4; the table's D call, TRBD2, was not checked against the DNA. TRBV12-2 is a recognized pseudogene. The length of the CDR3 is 16 residues.